Presented here are 8 T cell receptor beta chains from one specimen sequenced in a study of vaccination and CD4 T cells after COVID-19. The sample's treatment: roughly 10-day PBMC culture with coronavirus spike peptide pools or control peptides (ViraFEST assay). Sequenced with the Oncomine TCR Beta short-read assay was DNA taken from cultured CD4+ T cells. TCRdb reprocessed the PCR reads with MiXCR, giving one entry per CDR3 protein. The data contain tens of thousands of distinct CDR3 sequences, approximately 50% of them singletons. Which antigens these TCRs recognize remains unknown. The starting material was CD4+ T cells from blood, cultured in vitro, obtained before SARS-CoV-2 vaccination. The receptors come from a human donor who received a COVID-19 vaccine.

This clonotype was seen a few times. In DNA form, the CDR3 reads TGTGCCAGCAGCCGAACCCCGGAGGGCACTGAAGCTTTCTTT. The encoded protein is CASSRTPEGTEAFF. The chain couples TRBV11-3 to TRBJ1-1; D remains unclear. This CDR3 contains 14 residues. The V end lost 5 bases, the J end lost 4 bases, and 14 bases lay between the germline ends. Germline V lookup: CDR1 SGHNT, CDR2 YENEEA. Full variable domain (rest looked up from reference TRBV11-3 and TRBJ1-1): EAGVVQSPRYKIIEKKQPVAFWCNPISGHNTLYWYLQNLGQGPELLIRYENEEAVDDSQLPKDRFSAERLKGVDSTLKIQPAELGDSAVYLCASSRTPEGTEAFFGQGTRLTVV.

The chain recombines TRBV21-1 with TRBJ2-7; the table's D call TRBD2 went unverified against the DNA. TRBV21-1 is designated a pseudogene. The CDR3 sequence is 16 residues long. CDR3 loop: CASSKGRYQDLYEQYF. As DNA, the CDR3 is TGTGCCAGCAGCAAAGGGAGGTACCAGGACTTGTACGAGCAGTACTTC.

The chain combines TRBV7-9 with TRBJ1-1, with D uncertain. This CDR3 comprises 13 residues. The V gene lost 0 bases and the J gene lost 1 base, with 3 bases spanning the gap. Germline values: CDR1 SEHNR, CDR2 FQNEAQ (reference sequence). CDR3 loop: CASSLAGNTEAFF. For the CDR3, the DNA is TGTGCCAGCAGCTTAGCGGGGAACACTGAAGCTTTCTTT.

The V and J genes are TRBV20-1 and TRBJ1-1, with a tentative D call TRBD1 (6 bases). Germline V gives CDR1 DFQATT, CDR2 SNEGSKA (reference sequence). V dropped 3 bases and J dropped 10 bases, with 15 bases sitting between them. The CDR3 contains 12 residues. CDR3 DNA sequence: TGCAGTGCTAGCAAGGAGGGGGTTAGAGCTTTCTTT. Its translation: CSASKEGVRAFF.

The genes are TRBV2 and TRBJ2-1; 8 bases are a match to TRBD1. The J segment lost 4 bases and the V segment lost 2 bases, leaving 7 bases of the junction unmatched. This CDR3 is 16 amino acids long. Looked up from germline, CDR1 is SNHLY and CDR2 is FYNNEI. The CDR3 DNA reads TGTGCCAGCAGTGAACTCCGCAGGGGGCGTTACAATGAGCAGTTCTTC. It translates to CASSELRRGRYNEQFF.

This chain joins TRBV12-3 or TRBV12-4 and TRBJ1-5; tentatively, D is TRBD1 (6 bases). The V gene lost 5 bases and the J gene lost 0 bases, with 14 bases spanning the gap. This CDR3 spans 16 amino acids. For the CDR3, the DNA is TGTGCCAGCAGTCCCTCGACAGGCTATAGCAATCAGCCCCAGCATTTT. It encodes CASSPSTGYSNQPQHF.

The J gene is TRBJ2-3, the V gene TRBV12-3 or TRBV12-4; no reliable D call. V was cut by 3 bases and J by 2 bases, with 9 bases left in between. This CDR3 has 14 residues. CDR3 bases: TGTGCCAGCAGTTTTTTGGCGGTCACAGATACGCAGTATTTT. Translation gives CASSFLAVTDTQYF.

The CDR3 coding sequence is TGTGCCATCAGTGAGTCCTTCGACCGAGAAGCTTTCTTT. This sequence encodes CAISESFDREAFF. The chain joins TRBV10-3 to TRBJ1-1; no clear D gene. CDR3 length equals 13 residues. Germline CDR1 reads ENHRY; CDR2 reads SYGVKD. Trimming removed 0 bases from V and 8 bases from J, with 10 bases in between.